The 5 T cell receptor beta chains below all came from one sample that was sequenced in a study of T cell responses to AZD1222 COVID-19 vaccine. Generated by immunoSEQ multiplex PCR, the TCRdb table keeps only in-frame clones and is missing some. In the table there are about 78,000 clones, around nine tenths of which are singletons. Material: peripheral blood, obtained 28 days after the second AZD1222 dose. The receptors stem from an adult who received the AZD1222 COVID-19 vaccine.

The rearrangement joins TRBV6-1 to TRBJ2-7, with 8 bases aligning to TRBD2. This CDR3 spans 16 amino acids. The trim removed 1 base at V and 2 bases at J, leaving 7 bases unmatched. Germline V gene data show CDR1 as MNHNS and CDR2 as SASEGT. CDR3 in amino acids: CASSEEDRGGTYEQYF. The CDR3 DNA reads as TGTGCCAGCAGTGAAGAAGATCGGGGGGGGACCTACGAGCAGTACTTC.

This rearrangement joins TRBV2 to TRBJ2-7; D gene ambiguous. Germline CDR1 and CDR2: SNHLY and FYNNEI. The CDR3 is made up of 14 amino acids. Trimming shortened V by 2 bases and J by 0 bases, and 8 bases separated the two germline ends. CDR3: CASSESTTSYEQYF. The CDR3 region has the DNA TGTGCCAGCAGTGAATCAACAACCTCCTACGAGCAGTACTTC. The whole variable domain, filled in from reference TRBV2 and TRBJ2-7, reads EPEVTQTPSHQVTQMGQEVILRCVPISNHLYFYWYRQILGQKVEFLVSFYNNEISEKSEIFDDQFSVERPDGSNFTLKIRSTKLEDSAMYFCASSESTTSYEQYFGPGTRLTVT.

This CDR3 is CASSQGGQGVEAFF. CDR3 DNA: TGTGCCAGCAGTCAGGGGGGACAGGGAGTGGAAGCTTTCTTT. The chain couples TRBV7-3 to TRBJ1-1; 9 nucleotides match TRBD1. V lost 6 bases to trimming and J lost 8 bases; unmatched junction nucleotides: 10. Germline assignment: CDR1 SGHTA and CDR2 FQGTGA. There are 14 residues in the CDR3.

J is TRBJ2-5 and V is TRBV4-3; possibly TRBD1 for D (5 bases). Deletions cut 0 bases from V and 1 base from J, with 12 bases between. The CDR3 sequence is 16 residues long. The germline V gene has CDR1 LGHNA and CDR2 YSLEER. CDR3: CASSQDHRQFQETQYF. In DNA form, the CDR3 reads TGCGCCAGCAGCCAAGATCATAGACAGTTCCAAGAGACCCAGTACTTC.

CDR3: CASSQDPETEAFF. The CDR3, as DNA: TGTGCCAGCAGCCAAGACCCCGAGACTGAAGCTTTCTTT. The V and J genes are TRBV3-1 (or the pseudogene TRBV3-2) and TRBJ1-1; the D is unclear. CDR3 size: 13 residues. Trimming pared 0 bases from V and 5 bases from J, leaving 7 bases between. The germline V gene encodes CDR1 LGHDT and CDR2 YNNKEL (reference sequence).